The TCR beta chain under discussion was sequenced for a study of T cell changes during pregnancy in multiple sclerosis. The method was immunoSEQ multiplex PCR; TCRdb's version includes in-frame clones alone and lacks a portion of them. This repertoire shows about 40,000 clones, more than 80% found once; its top ten account for around 1.2%. The source is a female donor with multiple sclerosis, enrolled in a pregnancy study. The starting material was peripheral blood, obtained before pregnancy.

For the CDR3, the DNA is TGTGCCAGCAGCCATAGAATCACTAGCCCGAACACCGGGGAGCTGTTTTTT. Translated: CASSHRITSPNTGELFF. The chain combines TRBV14 with TRBJ2-2; D might be TRBD2 (6 bases). With 3 bases removed from V and 0 bases from J, the gap between germline ends came to 14 bases. Germline values: CDR1 SGHDN, CDR2 FVKESK. The CDR3 totals 17 residues.